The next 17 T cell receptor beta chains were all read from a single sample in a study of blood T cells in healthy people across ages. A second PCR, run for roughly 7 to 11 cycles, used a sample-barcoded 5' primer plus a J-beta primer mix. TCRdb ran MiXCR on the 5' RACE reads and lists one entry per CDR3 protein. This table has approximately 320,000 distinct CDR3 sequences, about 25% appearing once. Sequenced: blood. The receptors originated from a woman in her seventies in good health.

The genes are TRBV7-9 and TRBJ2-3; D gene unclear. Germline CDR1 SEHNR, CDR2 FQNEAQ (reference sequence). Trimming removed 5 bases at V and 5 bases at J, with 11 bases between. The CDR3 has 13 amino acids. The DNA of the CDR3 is TGTGCCAGCAGCCCTAAACCCAAAGATACGCAGTATTTT. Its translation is CASSPKPKDTQYF.

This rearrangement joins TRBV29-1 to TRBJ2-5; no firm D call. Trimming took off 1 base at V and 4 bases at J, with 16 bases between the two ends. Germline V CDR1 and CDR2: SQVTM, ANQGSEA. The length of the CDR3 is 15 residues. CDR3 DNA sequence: TGCAGCGTTGAAGTAGAACCACCTGGGCCAGAGACCCAGTACTTC. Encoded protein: CSVEVEPPGPETQYF. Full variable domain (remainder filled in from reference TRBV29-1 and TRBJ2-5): SAVISQKPSRDICQRGTSLTIQCQVDSQVTMMFWYRQQPGQSLTLIATANQGSEATYESGFVIDKFPISRPNLTFSTLTVSNMSPEDSSIYLCSVEVEPPGPETQYFGPGTRLLVL.

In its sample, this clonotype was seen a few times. The CDR3: CASSRDRANTEAFF. The CDR3 DNA reads TGTGCCAGCAGTCGCGACAGGGCGAACACTGAAGCTTTCTTT. V and J are TRBV27 and TRBJ1-1, with 7 bases identical to TRBD1. This CDR3 is built from 14 residues. V trimming: 5 bases; J trimming: 1 base; junction bases outside the gene matches: 4. Germline CDR1 and CDR2: MNHEY and SMNVEV (reference sequence).

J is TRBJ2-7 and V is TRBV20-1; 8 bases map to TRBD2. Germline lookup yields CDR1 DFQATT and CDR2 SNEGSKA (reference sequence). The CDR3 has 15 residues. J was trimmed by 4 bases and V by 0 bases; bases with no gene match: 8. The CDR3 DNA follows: TGCAGTGCTAGAGATAGTGGTACTAGCGGATACGAGCAGTACTTC. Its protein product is CSARDSGTSGYEQYF.

This CDR3 reads CASSSSGTRLDTQYF. For the CDR3, the DNA is TGTGCCAGCAGTTCCTCCGGGACTAGACTTGATACGCAGTATTTT. This chain links TRBV6-5 with TRBJ2-3; 8 bases are a match to TRBD2. The CDR3 totals 15 residues. V lost 4 bases, J lost 6 bases, and 9 bases stayed unmatched. Germline V CDR1 and CDR2: MNHEY, SVGAGI.

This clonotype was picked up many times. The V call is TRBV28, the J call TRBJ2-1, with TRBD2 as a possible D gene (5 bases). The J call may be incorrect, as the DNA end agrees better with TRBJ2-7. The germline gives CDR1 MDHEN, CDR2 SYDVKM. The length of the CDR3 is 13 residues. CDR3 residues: CASSLSGWSEQYF. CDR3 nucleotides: TGTGCCAGCAGTTTATCGGGGTGGAGCGAGCAGTACTTC.

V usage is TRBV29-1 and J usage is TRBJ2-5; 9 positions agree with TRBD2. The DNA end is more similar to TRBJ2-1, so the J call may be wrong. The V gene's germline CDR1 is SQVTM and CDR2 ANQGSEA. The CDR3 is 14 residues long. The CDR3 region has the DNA TGCAGCGTTTCTCCGGCGGGAGGGGCCAATGAGCAGTTCTTC. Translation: CSVSPAGGANEQFF.

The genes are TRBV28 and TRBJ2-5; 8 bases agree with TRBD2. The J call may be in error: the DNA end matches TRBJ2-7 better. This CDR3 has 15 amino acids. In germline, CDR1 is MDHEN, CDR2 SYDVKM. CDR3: CASRAAGVSSYEQYF. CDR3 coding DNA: TGTGCCAGCAGGGCAGCGGGAGTAAGTTCCTACGAGCAGTACTTC.

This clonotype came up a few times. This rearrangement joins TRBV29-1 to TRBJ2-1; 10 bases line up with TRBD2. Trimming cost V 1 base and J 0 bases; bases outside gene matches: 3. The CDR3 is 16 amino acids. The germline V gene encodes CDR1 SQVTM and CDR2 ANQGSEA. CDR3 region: CSVEATSGPSYNEQFF. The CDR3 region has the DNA TGCAGCGTTGAAGCGACTAGCGGGCCCTCCTACAATGAGCAGTTCTTC.

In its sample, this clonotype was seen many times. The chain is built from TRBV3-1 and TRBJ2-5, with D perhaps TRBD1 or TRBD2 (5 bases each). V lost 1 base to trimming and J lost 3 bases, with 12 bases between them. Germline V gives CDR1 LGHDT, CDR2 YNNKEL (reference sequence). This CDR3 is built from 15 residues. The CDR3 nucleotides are TGTGCCAGCAGCCAAGTGGGACGGAAGAAAGAGACCCAGTACTTC. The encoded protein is CASSQVGRKKETQYF.

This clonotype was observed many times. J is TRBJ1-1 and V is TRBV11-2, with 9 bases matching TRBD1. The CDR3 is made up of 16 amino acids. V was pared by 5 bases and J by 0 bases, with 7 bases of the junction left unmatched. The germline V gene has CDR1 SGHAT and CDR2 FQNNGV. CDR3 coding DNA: TGTGCCAGCAGCAAACAGGGGGCCTTAGTGAACACTGAAGCTTTCTTT. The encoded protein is CASSKQGALVNTEAFF. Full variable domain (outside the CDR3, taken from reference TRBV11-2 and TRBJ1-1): EAGVAQSPRYKIIEKRQSVAFWCNPISGHATLYWYQQILGQGPKLLIQFQNNGVVDDSQLPKDRFSAERLKGVDSTLKIQPAKLEDSAVYLCASSKQGALVNTEAFFGQGTRLTVV.

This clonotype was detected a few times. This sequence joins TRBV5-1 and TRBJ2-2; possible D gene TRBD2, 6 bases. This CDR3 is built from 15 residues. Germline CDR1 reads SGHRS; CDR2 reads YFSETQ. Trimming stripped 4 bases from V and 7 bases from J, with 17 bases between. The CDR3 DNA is TGCGCCAGCAGCCGTGTGGCGGGAAGCGGCGGGGAGCTGTTTTTT. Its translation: CASSRVAGSGGELFF.

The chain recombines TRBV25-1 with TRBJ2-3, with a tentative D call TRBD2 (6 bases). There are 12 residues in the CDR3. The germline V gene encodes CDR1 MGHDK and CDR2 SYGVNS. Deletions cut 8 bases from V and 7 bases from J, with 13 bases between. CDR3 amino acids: CASGDSAYTQYF. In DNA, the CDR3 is TGTGCCAGCGGGGACTCCGCATATACGCAGTATTTT. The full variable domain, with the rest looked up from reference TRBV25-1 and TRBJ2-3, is EADIYQTPRYLVIGTGKKITLECSQTMGHDKMYWYQQDPGMELHLIHYSYGVNSTEKGDLSSESTVSRIRTEHFPLTLESARPSHTSQYLCASGDSAYTQYFGPGTRLTVL.

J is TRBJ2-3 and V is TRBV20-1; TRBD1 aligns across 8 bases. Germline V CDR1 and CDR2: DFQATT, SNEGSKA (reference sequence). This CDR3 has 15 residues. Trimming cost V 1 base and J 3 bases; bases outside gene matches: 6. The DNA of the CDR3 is TGCAGTGCTAGAGTACGGACAGGGCGTACAGATACGCAGTATTTT. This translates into CSARVRTGRTDTQYF.

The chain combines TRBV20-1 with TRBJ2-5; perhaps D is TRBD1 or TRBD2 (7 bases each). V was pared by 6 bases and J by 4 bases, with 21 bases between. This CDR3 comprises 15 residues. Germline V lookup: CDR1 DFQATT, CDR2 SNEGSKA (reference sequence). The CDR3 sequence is CSATQGGFFSETQYF. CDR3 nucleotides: TGCAGTGCAACCCAGGGGGGGTTTTTTTCAGAGACCCAGTACTTC.

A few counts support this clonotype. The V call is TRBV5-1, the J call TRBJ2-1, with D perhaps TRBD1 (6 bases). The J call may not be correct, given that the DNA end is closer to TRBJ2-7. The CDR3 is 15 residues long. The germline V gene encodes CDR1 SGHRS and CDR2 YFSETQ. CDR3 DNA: TGCGCCAGCCGATCTACAGGGAAAGGGTCCTACGAGCAGTACTTC. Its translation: CASRSTGKGSYEQYF.

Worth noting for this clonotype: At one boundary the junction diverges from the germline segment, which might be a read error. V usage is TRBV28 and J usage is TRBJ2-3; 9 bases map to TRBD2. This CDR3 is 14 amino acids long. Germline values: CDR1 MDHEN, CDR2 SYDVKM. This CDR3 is CASSFAGGADTQYF. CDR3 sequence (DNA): TGTGCTAGCAGTTTTGCGGGAGGGGCAGATACGCAGTATTTT.